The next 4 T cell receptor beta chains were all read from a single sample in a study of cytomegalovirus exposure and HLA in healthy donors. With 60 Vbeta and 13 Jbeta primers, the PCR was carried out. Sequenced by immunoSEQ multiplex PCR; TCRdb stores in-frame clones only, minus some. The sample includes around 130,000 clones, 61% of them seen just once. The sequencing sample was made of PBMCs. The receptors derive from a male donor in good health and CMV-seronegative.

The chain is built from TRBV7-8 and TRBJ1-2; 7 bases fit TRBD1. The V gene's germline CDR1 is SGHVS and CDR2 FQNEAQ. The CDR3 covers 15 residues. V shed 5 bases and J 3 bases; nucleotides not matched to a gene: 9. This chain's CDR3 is CASSPTTGVDYGYTF. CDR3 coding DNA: TGTGCCAGCAGCCCCACTACAGGGGTTGACTATGGCTACACCTTC.

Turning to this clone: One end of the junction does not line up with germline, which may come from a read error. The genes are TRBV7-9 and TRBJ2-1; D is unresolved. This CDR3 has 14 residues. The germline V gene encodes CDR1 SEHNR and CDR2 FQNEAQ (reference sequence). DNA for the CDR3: TGTTCCAGCAGCTTAGCAACCTCAGACAATGAGCAGTTCTTC. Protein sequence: CSSSLATSDNEQFF.

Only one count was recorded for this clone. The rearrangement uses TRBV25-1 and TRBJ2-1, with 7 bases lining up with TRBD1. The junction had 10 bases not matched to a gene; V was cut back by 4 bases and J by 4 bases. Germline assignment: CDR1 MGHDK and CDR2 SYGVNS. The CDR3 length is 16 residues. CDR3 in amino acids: CASSGPRTGSYNEQFF. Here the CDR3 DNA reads TGTGCCAGCAGTGGCCCCAGGACAGGATCGTACAATGAGCAGTTCTTC. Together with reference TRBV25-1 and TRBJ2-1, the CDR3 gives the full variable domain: EADIYQTPRYLVIGTGKKITLECSQTMGHDKMYWYQQDPGMELHLIHYSYGVNSTEKGDLSSESTVSRIRTEHFPLTLESARPSHTSQYLCASSGPRTGSYNEQFFGPGTRLTVL.

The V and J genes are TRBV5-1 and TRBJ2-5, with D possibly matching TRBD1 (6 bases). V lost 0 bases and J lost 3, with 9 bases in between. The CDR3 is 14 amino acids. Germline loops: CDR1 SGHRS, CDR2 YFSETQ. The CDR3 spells CASSLAGQKETQYF. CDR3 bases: TGCGCCAGCAGCTTGGCGGGACAAAAAGAGACCCAGTACTTC.